This T cell receptor beta chain was sequenced in a study of Ad26.COV2.S vaccination and SARS-CoV-2 variants. Whole-study results and caveats: Vaccine recipients posted higher spike-specific TCR breadth than their placebo counterparts.

Clones were sequenced by immunoSEQ multiplex PCR, and TCRdb holds only the in-frame ones, with some missing. The repertoire consists of some 640,000 clones, with around 90% occurring once and the leading ten covering approximately 1.5%. This clone occurred once. Its specificity is unknown. As to treatment: roughly 20 received Ad26.COV2.S at low or high dose, single or two shots; about 5 received placebo; per-sample allocation not given. It was on day 63 after the first vaccine or placebo injection that samples were taken. The sample was peripheral blood, taken in a trial of Ad26.COV2.S vaccine versus placebo. This TCR was sampled from a person between 18 and 60 years old who received the Ad26.COV2.S COVID-19 vaccine or a placebo.

CDR3 in amino acids: CASSLGLAGPRQYF. CDR3 DNA sequence: TGTGCCAGCAGCTTGGGGCTAGCGGGACCCCGACAGTACTTC. The chain links TRBV5-4 to TRBJ2-5; 9 positions match TRBD2. Germline assignment: CDR1 SGHNT and CDR2 YYREEE (reference sequence). This CDR3 comprises 14 residues. Losses at the gene ends were 0 bases for V and 11 bases for J; bases not matched to a gene: 8.